The entry below describes one TCR beta chain. Germline V gives CDR1 LGHDT, CDR2 YNNKEL (reference sequence). V lost 1 base and J lost 4, with 13 bases in between. CDR3 length equals 15 residues. The data originate from a study of blood T cell repertoires in COVID-19. Study background: T cells, B-cell-depleted T cells, or PBMCs provided the cDNA or gDNA that served as material.

Assay: immunoSEQ multiplex PCR; the TCRdb copy retains only in-frame clones and omits some. The sample has about 140,000 clones; approximately 85% are singletons. This chain uses TRBV3-1 (or the pseudogene TRBV3-2) with TRBJ1-2; D may be TRBD1 (6 bases). Input material: peripheral blood. The sequence was obtained from a man between 70 and 80 years old with acute or convalescent COVID-19. The DNA of the CDR3 is TGTGCCAGCAGCCAAGTTACGGGGGGGGCCTATGGCTACACCTTC. Its translation: CASSQVTGGAYGYTF.